This TCR beta chain derives from a study of T cell changes during pregnancy in multiple sclerosis. The protocol was immunoSEQ multiplex PCR, while the TCRdb copy is restricted to in-frame clones and leaves out a portion. The sample contains fewer than 60,000 clones, 91% of which appear only once. This CDR3 is built from 14 residues. V lost 0 bases, J lost 9 bases, and 9 bases lay in between. The V gene's germline CDR1 is LGHNA and CDR2 YSLEER. This chain joins TRBV4-3 and TRBJ1-6; D is unclear. This specimen was peripheral blood, taken after pregnancy. This TCR derives from a female donor in good health, enrolled as a control in a pregnancy study. The CDR3 nucleotides are TGCGCCAGCAGCCAAGATTTTGCAGTTTCACCCCTCCACTTT. This gives the protein CASSQDFAVSPLHF.